The T cell receptor beta chain under discussion was sequenced for a study of blood T cell repertoires in COVID-19. Concerning this clone: The sample holds other DNA sequences that translate to the same CDR3.

Sequencing was performed with immunoSEQ multiplex PCR; in TCRdb, only in-frame clones are kept and a portion is missing. The sample lists 150,000 to 200,000 clones, approximately 80% occurring once. V lost 5 bases and J 3 bases, leaving 11 bases between the germline ends. The CDR3 length is 14 residues. CDR1 and CDR2 (germline): SEHNR, FQNEAQ (reference sequence). The rearrangement uses TRBV7-9 and TRBJ1-5; tentatively, D is TRBD1 (6 bases). This TCR derives from a man aged 50-59 years who had recovered from COVID-19. Specimen: PBMCs or T cells enriched from blood (not recorded which). CDR3 in DNA: TGTGCCAGCAGCCCTACAGGGTCCAATCAGCCCCAGCATTTT. Its translation: CASSPTGSNQPQHF. Drawing the rest from reference TRBV7-9 and TRBJ1-5, the complete variable domain is DTGVSQNPRHKITKRGQNVTFRCDPISEHNRLYWYRQTLGQGPEFLTYFQNEAQLEKSRLLSDRFSAERPKGSFSTLEIQRTEQGDSAMYLCASSPTGSNQPQHFGDGTRLSIL.